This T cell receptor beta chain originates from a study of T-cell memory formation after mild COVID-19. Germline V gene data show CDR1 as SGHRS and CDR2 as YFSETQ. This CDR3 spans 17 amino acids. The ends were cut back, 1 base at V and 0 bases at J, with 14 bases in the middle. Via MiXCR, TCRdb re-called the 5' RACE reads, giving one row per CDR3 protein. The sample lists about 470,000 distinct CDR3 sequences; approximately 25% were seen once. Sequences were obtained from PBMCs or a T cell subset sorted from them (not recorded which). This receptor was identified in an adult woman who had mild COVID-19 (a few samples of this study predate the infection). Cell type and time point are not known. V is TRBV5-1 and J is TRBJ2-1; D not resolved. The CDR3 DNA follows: TGCGCCAGCAGCTTGATACCTGGGCAGAGCTCCTACAATGAGCAGTTCTTC. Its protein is CASSLIPGQSSYNEQFF.